This T cell receptor (beta chain) was obtained from a study of T-cell memory formation after mild COVID-19. One entry per CDR3 protein, called by TCRdb with MiXCR from the 5' RACE reads. The sample has under 450,000 distinct CDR3 sequences, 20% to 25% seen once. CDR1 MNHEY and CDR2 SVGAGI come from the germline V gene. The V gene lost 6 bases and the J gene lost 6 bases, with 13 bases spanning the gap. This CDR3 has 13 amino acids. Study-wide results and caveats: Some clones that responded were present in memory (sampled pre-infection), which suggests cross-reactive memory joined. Contracting clones, day 15 to 85, had balanced CD4/CD8, and later expanders favored CD4+.

This clonotype was counted a few times. Its antigen is currently unknown. The chain combines TRBV6-5 with TRBJ2-3; D is ambiguous. Input material: PBMCs or a T cell subset sorted from them (not recorded which). This TCR was recovered from a man aged 18 to 30 who had mild COVID-19 (a few samples of this study predate the infection). Cell type and time point are not known. The CDR3 is CASSPSRLDTQYF. Here the CDR3 DNA reads TGTGCCAGCAGCCCCTCTAGATTGGATACGCAGTATTTT.